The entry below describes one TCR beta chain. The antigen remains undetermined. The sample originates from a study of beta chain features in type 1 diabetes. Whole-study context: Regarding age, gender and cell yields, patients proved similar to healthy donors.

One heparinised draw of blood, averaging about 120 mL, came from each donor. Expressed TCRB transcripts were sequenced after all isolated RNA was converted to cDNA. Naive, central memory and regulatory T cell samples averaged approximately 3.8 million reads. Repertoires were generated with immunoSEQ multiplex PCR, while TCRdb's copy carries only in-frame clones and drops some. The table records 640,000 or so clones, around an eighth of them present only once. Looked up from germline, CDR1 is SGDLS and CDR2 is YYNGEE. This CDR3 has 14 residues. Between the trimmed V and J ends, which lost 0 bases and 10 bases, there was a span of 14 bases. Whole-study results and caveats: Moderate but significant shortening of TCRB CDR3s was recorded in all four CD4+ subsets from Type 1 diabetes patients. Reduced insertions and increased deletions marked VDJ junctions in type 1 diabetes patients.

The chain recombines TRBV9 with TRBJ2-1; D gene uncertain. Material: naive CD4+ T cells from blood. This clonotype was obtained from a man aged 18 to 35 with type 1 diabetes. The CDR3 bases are TGTGCCAGCAGCGTAGAACTCGCCATGGGGGAGCAGTTCTTC. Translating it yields CASSVELAMGEQFF. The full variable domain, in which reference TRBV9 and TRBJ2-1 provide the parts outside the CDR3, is DSGVTQTPKHLITATGQRVTLRCSPRSGDLSVYWYQQSLDQGLQFLIQYYNGEERAKGNILERFSAQQFPDLHSELNLSSLELGDSALYFCASSVELAMGEQFFGPGTRLTVL.